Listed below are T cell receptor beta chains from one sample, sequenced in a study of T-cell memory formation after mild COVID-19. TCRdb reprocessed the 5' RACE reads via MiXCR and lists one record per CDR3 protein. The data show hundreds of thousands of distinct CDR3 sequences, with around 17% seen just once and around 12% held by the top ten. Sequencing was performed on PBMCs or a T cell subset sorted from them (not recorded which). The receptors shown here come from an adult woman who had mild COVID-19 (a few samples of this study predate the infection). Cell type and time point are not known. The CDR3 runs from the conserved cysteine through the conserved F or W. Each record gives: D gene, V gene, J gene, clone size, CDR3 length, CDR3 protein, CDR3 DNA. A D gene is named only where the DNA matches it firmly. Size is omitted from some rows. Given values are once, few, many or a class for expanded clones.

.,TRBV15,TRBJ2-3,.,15,CATRTVRALEDTQYF,TGTGCCACCAGGACAGTCCGGGCCCTAGAGGATACGCAGTATTTT
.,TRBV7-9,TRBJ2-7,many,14,CASSLVLAPYEQYF,TGTGCCAGCAGCTTAGTTCTAGCCCCCTACGAGCAGTACTTC
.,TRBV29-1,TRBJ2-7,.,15,CSVAGADKKRSEQYF,TGCAGCGTTGCTGGCGCGGACAAAAAAAGAAGCGAGCAGTACTTC
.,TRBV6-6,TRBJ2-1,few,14,CASSYSGGYNEQFF,TGTGCCAGCAGTTACTCGGGGGGCTACAATGAGCAGTTCTTC
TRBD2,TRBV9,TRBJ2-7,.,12,CASGRENYEQYF,TGTGCCAGCGGGAGGGAGAACTACGAGCAGTACTTC
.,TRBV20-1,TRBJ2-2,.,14,CSARDVRDTGELFF,TGCAGTGCTAGAGATGTACGGGACACCGGGGAGCTGTTTTTT
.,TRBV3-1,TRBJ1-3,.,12,CASSQNGNTIYF,TGTGCCAGCAGCCAAAACGGAAACACCATATATTTT
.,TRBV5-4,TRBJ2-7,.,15,CASSWGPLISYEQYF,TGTGCCAGCAGCTGGGGGCCATTAATCTCCTACGAGCAGTACTTC
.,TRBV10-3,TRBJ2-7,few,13,CAIREGSRNEQYF,TGTGCCATCAGGGAAGGGAGTCGGAACGAGCAGTACTTC
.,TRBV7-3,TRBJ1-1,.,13,CASSPGRHTEAFF,TGTGCCAGCAGCCCTGGACGTCACACTGAAGCTTTCTTT
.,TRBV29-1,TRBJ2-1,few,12,CSVVSEGNEQFF,TGCAGCGTTGTTTCGGAGGGCAATGAGCAGTTCTTC
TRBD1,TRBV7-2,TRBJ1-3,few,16,CASSVTGGADGNTIYF,TGTGCCAGCAGCGTTACAGGGGGCGCAGATGGAAACACCATATATTTT
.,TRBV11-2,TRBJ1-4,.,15,CASSALTGKFEKLFF,TGTGCCAGCAGCGCACTTACAGGGAAGTTCGAAAAACTGTTTTTT
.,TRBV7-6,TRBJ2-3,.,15,CASSRYGVFTDTQYF,TGTGCCAGCAGCCGATATGGGGTTTTCACAGATACGCAGTATTTT
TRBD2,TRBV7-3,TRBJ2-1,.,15,CASSLSSGSFNEQFF,TGTGCCAGCAGCTTAAGCAGCGGGAGTTTCAATGAGCAGTTCTTC
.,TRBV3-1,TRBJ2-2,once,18,CASSQDLGGGTNTGELFF,TGTGCCAGCAGCCAAGATTTGGGCGGGGGCACGAACACCGGGGAGCTGTTTTTT
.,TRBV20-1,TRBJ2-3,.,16,CSARDSLGASTDTQYF,TGCAGTGCTAGAGACTCCCTGGGGGCAAGCACAGATACGCAGTATTTT
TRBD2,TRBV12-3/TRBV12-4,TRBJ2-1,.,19,CASSAGSRRPGLTYNEQFF,TGTGCCAGCAGTGCAGGTTCCCGCCGGCCGGGACTAACCTACAATGAGCAGTTCTTC
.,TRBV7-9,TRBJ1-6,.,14,CASSPDTSNSPLHF,TGTGCCAGCAGCCCAGACACGTCAAATTCACCCCTCCACTTT
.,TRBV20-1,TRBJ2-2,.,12,CSASPWGGELFF,TGCAGTGCTTCCCCCTGGGGCGGGGAGCTGTTTTTT
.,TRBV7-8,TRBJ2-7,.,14,CASSLGLVGPEQYF,TGTGCCAGCAGCTTGGGGCTCGTAGGTCCCGAGCAGTACTTC
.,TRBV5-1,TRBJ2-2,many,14,CASSLEGNTGELFF,TGCGCCAGCAGCTTGGAGGGGAACACCGGGGAGCTGTTTTTT
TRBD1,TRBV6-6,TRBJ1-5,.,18,CASSLTGETLIGNQPQHF,TGTGCCAGCAGCCTGACAGGGGAAACTCTAATAGGCAATCAGCCCCAGCATTTT
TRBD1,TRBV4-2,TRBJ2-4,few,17,CASSPRVGGAAKNIQYF,TGTGCCAGCAGCCCAAGAGTAGGGGGCGCTGCCAAAAACATTCAGTACTTC
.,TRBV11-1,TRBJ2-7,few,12,CASSLGAGGQYF,TGTGCCAGCAGCTTAGGGGCAGGCGGGCAGTACTTC
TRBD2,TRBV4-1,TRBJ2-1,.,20,CASSPGGTSGRGERYNEQFF,TGCGCCAGCAGCCCCGGGGGGACTAGCGGGAGAGGGGAGCGGTACAATGAGCAGTTCTTC
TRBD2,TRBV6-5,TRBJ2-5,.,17,CASSYTRISGGGETQYF,TGTGCCAGCAGTTACACCCGAATTAGCGGGGGAGGAGAGACCCAGTACTTC
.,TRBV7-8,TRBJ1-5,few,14,CASSLEIWGQPQHF,TGTGCCAGCAGCTTAGAAATTTGGGGTCAGCCCCAGCATTTT
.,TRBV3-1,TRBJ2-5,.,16,CASSPVPGTTQETQYF,TGTGCCAGCAGCCCTGTCCCCGGGACGACCCAAGAGACCCAGTACTTC
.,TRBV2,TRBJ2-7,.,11,CAAGRGYEQYF,TGTGCCGCGGGGCGGGGCTACGAGCAGTACTTC
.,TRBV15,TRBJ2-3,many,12,CATSRDTDTQYF,TGTGCCACCAGCCGAGACACAGATACGCAGTATTTT
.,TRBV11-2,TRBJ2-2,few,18,CASSLGYRGTANTGELFF,TGTGCCAGCAGCTTAGGTTACAGAGGGACCGCGAACACCGGGGAGCTGTTTTTT
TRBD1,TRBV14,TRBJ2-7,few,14,CASSRDSHSYEQYF,TGTGCCAGCAGCCGGGACAGCCACTCCTACGAGCAGTACTTC
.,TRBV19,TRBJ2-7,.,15,CASSSTGPNPYEQYF,TGTGCCAGTAGTAGTACCGGGCCCAATCCCTACGAGCAGTACTTC
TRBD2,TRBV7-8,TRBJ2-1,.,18,CASSSRRELAGASNEQFF,TGTGCCAGCAGCTCGCGGCGGGAACTAGCGGGAGCAAGCAATGAGCAGTTCTTC
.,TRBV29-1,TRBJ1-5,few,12,CSAILGGQPQHF,TGCAGCGCCATCTTGGGGGGTCAGCCCCAGCATTTT
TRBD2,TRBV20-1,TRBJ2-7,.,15,CSAGLAGVGGHEQYF,TGCAGTGCTGGACTAGCGGGAGTTGGGGGGCACGAGCAGTACTTC
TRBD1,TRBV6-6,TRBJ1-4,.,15,CASSTRTGLGEKLFF,TGTGCCAGCAGTACCCGGACAGGGTTGGGTGAAAAACTGTTTTTT
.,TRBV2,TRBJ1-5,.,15,CASRATDYSNQPQHF,TGTGCCAGCAGGGCGACAGATTATAGCAATCAGCCCCAGCATTTT
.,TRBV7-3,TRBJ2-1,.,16,CASSPWRDIVSYEQFF,TGTGCCAGCAGCCCCTGGCGGGACATCGTTTCTTATGAGCAGTTCTTC
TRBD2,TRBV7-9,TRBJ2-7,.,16,CASSIPLAGGPVEQYF,TGTGCCAGCAGCATCCCCTTAGCGGGAGGGCCAGTCGAGCAGTACTTC
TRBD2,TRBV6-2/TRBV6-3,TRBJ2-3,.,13,CASSQREPDTQYF,TGTGCCAGCAGTCAGCGGGAGCCAGATACGCAGTATTTT
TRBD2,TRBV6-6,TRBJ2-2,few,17,CASSYAWTSGSTGELFF,TGTGCCAGCAGTTACGCGTGGACTAGCGGGAGTACCGGGGAGCTGTTTTTT
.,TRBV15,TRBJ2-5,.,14,CATSRWALGETQYF,TGTGCCACCAGCAGGTGGGCTCTCGGGGAGACCCAGTACTTC
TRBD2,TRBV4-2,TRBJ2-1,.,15,CASSQKREPDNEQFF,TGTGCCAGCAGCCAGAAGCGGGAGCCGGACAATGAGCAGTTCTTC
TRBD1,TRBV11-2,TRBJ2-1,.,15,CASTPRQGGYNEQFF,TGTGCCAGCACCCCCAGACAGGGGGGATACAATGAGCAGTTCTTC
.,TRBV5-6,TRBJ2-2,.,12,CASTGAAGELFF,TGTGCCAGCACGGGGGCTGCCGGGGAGCTGTTTTTT
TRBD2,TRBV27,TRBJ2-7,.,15,CASSLSGISSYEQYF,TGTGCCAGCAGTTTGAGCGGGATAAGTTCCTACGAGCAGTACTTC
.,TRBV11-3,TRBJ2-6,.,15,CASSSGVTGANVLTF,TGTGCCAGCAGCTCAGGGGTCACTGGGGCCAACGTCCTGACTTTC
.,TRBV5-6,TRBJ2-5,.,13,CASRPAGWETQYF,TGTGCCAGCAGGCCAGCGGGCTGGGAGACCCAGTACTTC
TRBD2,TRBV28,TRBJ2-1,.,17,CASSLSLAEGGRNEQFF,TGTGCCAGCAGTTTATCACTAGCGGAGGGGGGAAGGAATGAGCAGTTCTTC
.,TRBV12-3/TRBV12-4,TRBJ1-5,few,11,CASSSGLPQHF,TGTGCCAGCAGTTCCGGATTGCCCCAGCATTTT
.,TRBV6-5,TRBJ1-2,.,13,CASRRTAGEGYTF,TGTGCCAGCAGAAGAACCGCCGGGGAGGGCTACACCTTC
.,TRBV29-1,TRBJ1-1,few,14,CSVDGISLNTEAFF,TGCAGCGTTGATGGGATTTCCTTGAACACTGAAGCTTTCTTT
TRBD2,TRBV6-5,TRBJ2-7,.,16,CASTPGAGAKSYEQYF,TGTGCCAGCACCCCTGGAGCGGGAGCGAAAAGCTACGAGCAGTACTTC
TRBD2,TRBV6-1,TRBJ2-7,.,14,CASRETSGRAPKYF,TGTGCCAGCAGAGAAACTAGCGGGAGAGCCCCAAAGTACTTC
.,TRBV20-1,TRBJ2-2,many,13,CSASRTVTGELFF,TGCAGTGCTAGTCGCACGGTCACCGGGGAGCTGTTTTTT
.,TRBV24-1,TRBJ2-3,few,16,CATSDLTETSTDTQYF,TGTGCCACCAGTGATTTGACGGAAACTAGCACAGATACGCAGTATTTT
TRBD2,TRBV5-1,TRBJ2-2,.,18,CASSLAVGAGANTGELFF,TGCGCCAGCAGCTTGGCCGTCGGGGCGGGGGCGAACACCGGGGAGCTGTTTTTT